This TCR beta chain was retrieved from a study of blood T cell repertoires in COVID-19. The wider study: Collection of acute and convalescent COVID-19 samples took place in the United States, Italy and Spain. PBMCs, B-cell-depleted T cells, or T cells were the source of the cDNA or gDNA that made up the material.

Everyone who took part was roughly 18 to 89 years old, and they came from 24 US areas. Categorization into cohorts depended on clinical history that participants reported. Germline CDR1 reads MNHEY; CDR2 reads SVGEGT. The CDR3 runs to 15 residues. V lost 5 bases to trimming and J lost 7 bases, with 18 bases between them. TCRdb keeps only in-frame clones here, not all; method: immunoSEQ multiplex PCR. The sample has under 200,000 clones, more than 70% seen once; the top ten hold 5.6%. This TCR came from a middle-aged man with acute COVID-19. The sequenced material came from PBMCs or T cells enriched from blood (not recorded which). The gene calls are TRBV6-2 or TRBV6-3 and TRBJ2-1; maybe TRBD2 (6 bases). The DNA of the CDR3 is TGTGCCAGCAGTCCCGGGGGACTCATGGGGAATGAGCAGTTCTTC. Its translation is CASSPGGLMGNEQFF.